The 2 T cell receptor beta chains reported below all come from one sample, sequenced in a study of cytotoxic CD8 clonotypes in ibrutinib-treated CLL. Sequencing used immunoSEQ multiplex PCR; TCRdb keeps in-frame clones, though not all of them. Of under 300,000 clones in the sample, under 80% are singletons; the top ten hold just over 15%. This specimen was PBMCs, taken after 24 months of ibrutinib treatment. Receptors were obtained from a human donor with chronic lymphocytic leukemia.

The J gene is TRBJ2-5, the V gene TRBV27, with 7 bases matching TRBD2. The CDR3 spans 17 residues. Trimming at V came to 3 bases and at J to 5 bases, leaving 15 bases not matched to a gene. Germline V lookup: CDR1 MNHEY, CDR2 SMNVEV (reference sequence). The CDR3 DNA sequence: TGTGCCAGCAGTTTTGGGGGAGGGTCGGCAAGTTTCGAGACCCAGTACTTC. Translation: CASSFGGGSASFETQYF.

This chain's CDR3 is CASSLGQGQQETQYF. CDR3 in DNA: TGTGCCAGCAGCTTAGGACAGGGGCAACAAGAGACCCAGTACTTC. This rearrangement joins TRBV11-2 to TRBJ2-5; 8 bases agree with TRBD1. This CDR3 comprises 15 residues. With V trimmed by 1 base and J by 2 bases, 3 bases remained unmatched. Germline V gene data show CDR1 as SGHAT and CDR2 as FQNNGV.